The present TCR beta chain was sequenced within a study of graft-versus-host responses after intestinal transplantation. Overall study context: Recipients were given multivisceral, liver-intestinal, or isolated intestinal transplants. Following induction with anti-thymocyte globulin, all recipients were given tacrolimus and steroids for two to three years.

The CDR3 extends over 15 amino acids. Germline V gene sequence: CDR1 SGHNT, CDR2 YYREEE (reference sequence). The junction had 5 bases not matched to a gene; V was cut back by 1 base and J by 8 bases. Whole-study findings and limits: Declining HvG levels early post-transplant were linked to peak circulating GvH clone levels. GvH clonotypes were identified within recipient marrow, with a subset emerging first in ileum or blood.

Here immunoSEQ multiplex PCR was the method, and the copy in TCRdb shows in-frame clones only, minus some. The sample carries more than 90,000 clones, 85% to 95% recorded once. This clone was observed a few times. What it recognizes is unknown. This chain joins TRBV5-4 and TRBJ2-3; 12 nucleotides line up with TRBD2. This receptor was taken from a human donor who received an intestinal transplant. Sequenced material: unstimulated CD8+ T cells sorted from spleen or lymph node cells, taken before intestinal transplant. The CDR3: CASSLLAGGPGTQYF. The CDR3 bases are TGTGCCAGCAGCTTGCTAGCGGGAGGGCCGGGTACGCAGTATTTT.